A single TCR beta chain is shown here with its context. This sample was taken from a study of Ad26.COV2.S vaccination and SARS-CoV-2 variants. Using immunoSEQ multiplex PCR, the repertoire was profiled, and TCRdb retains in-frame clones only, with some absent. Here the sample spans about 350,000 clones, roughly 90% being singletons. V was pared by 2 bases and J by 8 bases, with 19 bases of the junction left unmatched. Germline CDR1 reads MDHEN; CDR2 reads SYDVKM. CDR3 size: 20 residues. Treatment: around 19 received Ad26.COV2.S at low or high dose, single or two shots; roughly 5 received placebo; per-sample allocation not given. Repertoires come from day 63 after the first vaccine or placebo injection.

Sequenced material: peripheral blood, taken in a trial of Ad26.COV2.S vaccine versus placebo. This TCR was recovered from a person between 18 and 65 years old who received the Ad26.COV2.S COVID-19 vaccine or a placebo. The V gene is TRBV28, the J gene TRBJ1-6, with TRBD1 identical over 9 bases. The DNA for the CDR3 is TGTGCCAGCAGTTTACCCAGACAGGGGGTCGCCCGGCACCACGATTCACCCCTCCACTTT. Amino acids: CASSLPRQGVARHHDSPLHF.